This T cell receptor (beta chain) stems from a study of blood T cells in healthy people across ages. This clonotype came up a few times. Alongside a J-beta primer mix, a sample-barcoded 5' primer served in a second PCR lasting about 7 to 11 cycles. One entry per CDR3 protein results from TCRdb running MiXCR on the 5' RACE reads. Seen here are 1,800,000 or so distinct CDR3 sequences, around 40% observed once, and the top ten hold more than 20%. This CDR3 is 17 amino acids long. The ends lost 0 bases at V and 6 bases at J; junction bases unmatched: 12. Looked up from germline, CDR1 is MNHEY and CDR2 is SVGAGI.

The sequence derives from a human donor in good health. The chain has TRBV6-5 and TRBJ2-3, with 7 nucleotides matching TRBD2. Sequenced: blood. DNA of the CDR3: TGTGCCAGCAGTTACTCGGGATTCCCGGGACTAAATGATACGCAGTATTTT. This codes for CASSYSGFPGLNDTQYF.